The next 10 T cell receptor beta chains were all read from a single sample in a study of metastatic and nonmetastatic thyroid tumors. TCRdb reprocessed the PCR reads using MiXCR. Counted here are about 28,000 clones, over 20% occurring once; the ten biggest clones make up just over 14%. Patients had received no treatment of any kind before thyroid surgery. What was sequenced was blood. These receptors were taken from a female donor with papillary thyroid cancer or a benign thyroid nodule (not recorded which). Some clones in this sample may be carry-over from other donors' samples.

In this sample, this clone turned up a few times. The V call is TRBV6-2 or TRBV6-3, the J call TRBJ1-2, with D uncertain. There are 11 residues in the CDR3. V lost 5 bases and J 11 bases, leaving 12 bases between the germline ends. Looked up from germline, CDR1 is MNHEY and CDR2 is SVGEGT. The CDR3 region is CASSTMEGYTF. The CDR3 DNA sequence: TGTGCCAGCAGTACAATGGAGGGATACACCTTC.

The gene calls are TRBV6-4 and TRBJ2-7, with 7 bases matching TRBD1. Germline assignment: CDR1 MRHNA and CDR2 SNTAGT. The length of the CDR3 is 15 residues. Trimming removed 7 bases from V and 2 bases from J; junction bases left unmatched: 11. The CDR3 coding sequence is TGTGCCAGCATCCACCCGGGACAGTCCACCTACGAGCAGTACTTC. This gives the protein CASIHPGQSTYEQYF.

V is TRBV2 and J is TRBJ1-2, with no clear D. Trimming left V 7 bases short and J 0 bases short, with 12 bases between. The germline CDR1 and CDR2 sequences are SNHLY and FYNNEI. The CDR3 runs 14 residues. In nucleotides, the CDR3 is TGTGCCAGCATCCGGGGTGAGTCTAACTATGGCTACACCTTC. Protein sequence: CASIRGESNYGYTF.

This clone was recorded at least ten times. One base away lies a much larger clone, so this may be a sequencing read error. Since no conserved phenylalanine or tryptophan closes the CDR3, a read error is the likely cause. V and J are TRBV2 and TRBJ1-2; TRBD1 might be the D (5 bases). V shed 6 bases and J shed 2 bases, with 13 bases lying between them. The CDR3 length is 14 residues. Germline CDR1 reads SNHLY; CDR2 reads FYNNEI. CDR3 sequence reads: CASRGPYRNYGYTL. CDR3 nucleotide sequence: TGTGCCAGCAGAGGACCCTACAGGAACTATGGCTACACCCTC.

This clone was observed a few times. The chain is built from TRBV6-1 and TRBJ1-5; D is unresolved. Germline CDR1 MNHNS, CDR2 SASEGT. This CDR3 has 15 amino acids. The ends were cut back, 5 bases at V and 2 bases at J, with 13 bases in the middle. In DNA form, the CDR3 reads TGTGCCAGCAGTTCCGGATTGTTGGGCAATCAGCCCCAGCATTTT. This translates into CASSSGLLGNQPQHF.

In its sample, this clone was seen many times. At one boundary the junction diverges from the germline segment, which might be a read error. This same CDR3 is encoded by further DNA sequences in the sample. This chain's CDR3 is CSARGLRTDVSYNEQFF. The CDR3 nucleotides read TGCAGTGCTAGAGGGTTGCGGACAGACGTCTCCTACAATGAGCAATTCTTC. The chain links TRBV20-1 to TRBJ2-1; maybe TRBD1 (6 bases). Looked up from germline, CDR1 is DFQATT and CDR2 is SNEGSKA (reference sequence). The CDR3 spans 17 residues.

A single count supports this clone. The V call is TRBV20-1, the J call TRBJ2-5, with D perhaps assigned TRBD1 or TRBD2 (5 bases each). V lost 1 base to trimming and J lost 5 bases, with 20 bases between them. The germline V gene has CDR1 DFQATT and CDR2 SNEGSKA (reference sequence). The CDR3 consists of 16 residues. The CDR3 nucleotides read TGCAGTGCTAGAGGGGGGAGCGGAGCCGTGGGGGAGACCCAGTACTTC. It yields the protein CSARGGSGAVGETQYF.

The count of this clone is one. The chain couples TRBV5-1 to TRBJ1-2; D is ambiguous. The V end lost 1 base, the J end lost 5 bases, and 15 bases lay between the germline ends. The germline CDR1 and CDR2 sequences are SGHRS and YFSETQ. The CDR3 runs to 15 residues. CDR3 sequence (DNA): TGCGCCAGCAGCTTGACACCACTGGGAAATTATGGCTACACCTTC. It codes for CASSLTPLGNYGYTF.

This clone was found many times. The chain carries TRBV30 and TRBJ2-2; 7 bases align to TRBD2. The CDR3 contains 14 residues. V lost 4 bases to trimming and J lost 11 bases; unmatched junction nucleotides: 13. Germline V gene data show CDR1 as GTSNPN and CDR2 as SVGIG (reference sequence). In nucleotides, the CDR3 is TGTGCCTGGATCAAAGGACTAGTTAACAGAGAGCTGTTTTTT. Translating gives CAWIKGLVNRELFF.

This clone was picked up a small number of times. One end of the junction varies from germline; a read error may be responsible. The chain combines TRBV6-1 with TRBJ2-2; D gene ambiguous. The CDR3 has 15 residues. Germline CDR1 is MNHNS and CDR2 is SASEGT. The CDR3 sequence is CASSQAGKATGELFF. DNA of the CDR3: TGTGCCAGCAGTCAAGCTGGGAAAGCCACCGGGGAGCTGTTTTTT.